This T cell receptor beta chain was identified in a study of spatial heterogeneity in lung cancer. Study overall: Where present, follow-up PBMC were sequenced a median of roughly 2 years after resection. On average, each unique TCR and UMI combination appeared more than ten times in raw reads. Findings of the study overall: The appearance of ubiquitous expanded tumor TCRs in blood was greater at resection than follow-up.

Every cDNA TCR molecule received its own unique molecular identifier. One entry per CDR3 protein, called by TCRdb with MiXCR from the 5' RACE reads. This sample has about 120,000 distinct CDR3 sequences, with 12% found just once. The CDR3 totals 15 residues. The trim removed 2 bases at V and 3 bases at J, leaving 6 bases unmatched. Germline loops: CDR1 SGHTA, CDR2 FQGTGA. Time point of the sample: blood at routine non-recurrence follow-up after resection. Researchers sequenced whole RNA taken from tumor, nontumor lung or frozen PBMC without sorting. This clonotype was observed many times. The target antigen is unknown.

The sequenced sample was PBMCs, obtained at follow-up. This sequence originates from a male donor with early-stage non-small cell lung cancer. The V call is TRBV7-3, the J call TRBJ1-1; 7 nucleotides agree with TRBD1. In DNA form, the CDR3 reads TGTGCCAGCAGCTTATCCTCCGGGACAGACACTGAAGCTTTCTTT. This codes for CASSLSSGTDTEAFF. The complete variable domain, with remaining parts taken from reference TRBV7-3 and TRBJ1-1, reads GAGVSQTPSNKVTEKGKYVELRCDPISGHTALYWYRQSLGQGPEFLIYFQGTGAADDSGLPNDRFFAVRPEGSVSTLKIQRTERGDSAVYLCASSLSSGTDTEAFFGQGTRLTVV.